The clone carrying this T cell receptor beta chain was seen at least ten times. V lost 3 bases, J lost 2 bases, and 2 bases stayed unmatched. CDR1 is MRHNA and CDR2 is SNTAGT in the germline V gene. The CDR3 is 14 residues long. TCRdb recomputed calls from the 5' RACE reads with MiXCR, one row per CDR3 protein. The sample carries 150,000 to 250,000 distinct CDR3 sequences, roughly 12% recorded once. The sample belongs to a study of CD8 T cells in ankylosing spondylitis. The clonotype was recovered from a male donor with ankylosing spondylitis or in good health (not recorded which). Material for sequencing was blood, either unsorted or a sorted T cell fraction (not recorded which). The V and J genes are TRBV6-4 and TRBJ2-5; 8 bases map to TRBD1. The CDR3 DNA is TGTGCCAGCAGTGAGACAGGGGAACAAGAGACCCAGTACTTC. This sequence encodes CASSETGEQETQYF.